This record concerns one T cell receptor beta chain sequence. The antigen remains unidentified. The data belong to a study of monozygotic twins with inflammatory bowel disease. The authors made each sample's cDNA in eight separate reactions. With around 15 and 9 cycles respectively, two nested PCRs were carried out on TCRalpha and TCRbeta cDNA. Using the 5' RACE reads, TCRdb records one entry per CDR3 protein without DNA. Its table lists over 150,000 distinct CDR3 sequences. CDR3 size: 17 residues. Germline V gene lookup returns CDR1 SGHNT and CDR2 YYREEE (reference sequence). Study observations and caveats: Part of the variability in patient repertoires may have come from differing immunosuppressive treatments. Clonotype overlap with others was lower in IBD patients than in healthy twins, a difference that was greatest with disease activity.

The V gene is TRBV5-4, the J gene TRBJ2-1; the TCRdb D gene call, TRBD2, has no DNA to confirm it. The material sequenced was blood. The origin of this receptor is a human donor with ulcerative colitis or Crohn's disease, or a healthy co-twin of an affected twin (not recorded which). The CDR3 is CASSSPGLAGGPDEQFF. Using reference TRBV5-4 and TRBJ2-1 for the parts outside the CDR3, the full variable domain is ETGVTQSPTHLIKTRGQQVTLRCSSQSGHNTVSWYQQALGQGPQFIFQYYREEENGRGNFPPRFSGLQFPNYSSELNVNALELDDSALYLCASSSPGLAGGPDEQFFGPGTRLTVL.